This T cell receptor (beta chain) was sequenced during a study of cytomegalovirus exposure and HLA in healthy donors. The CDR3 extends over 14 amino acids. V lost 0 bases to trimming and J lost 4 bases; unmatched junction nucleotides: 1. CDR1 is SGDLS and CDR2 is YYNGEE in the germline V gene. The PCR had 60 Vbeta and 13 Jbeta primers. Clones were read by immunoSEQ multiplex PCR, and TCRdb kept only the in-frame ones, dropping some. Of 95,000 to 150,000 clones listed, 81% are singletons. This sequence originates from a woman aged 30 to 39 in good health and CMV-seronegative. Sequenced sample: PBMCs. J is TRBJ1-1 and V is TRBV9; TRBD1 agrees at 9 bases. CDR3 amino acids: CASSVGDRATEAFF. In DNA, the CDR3 is TGTGCCAGCAGCGTAGGGGACAGGGCCACTGAAGCTTTCTTT.